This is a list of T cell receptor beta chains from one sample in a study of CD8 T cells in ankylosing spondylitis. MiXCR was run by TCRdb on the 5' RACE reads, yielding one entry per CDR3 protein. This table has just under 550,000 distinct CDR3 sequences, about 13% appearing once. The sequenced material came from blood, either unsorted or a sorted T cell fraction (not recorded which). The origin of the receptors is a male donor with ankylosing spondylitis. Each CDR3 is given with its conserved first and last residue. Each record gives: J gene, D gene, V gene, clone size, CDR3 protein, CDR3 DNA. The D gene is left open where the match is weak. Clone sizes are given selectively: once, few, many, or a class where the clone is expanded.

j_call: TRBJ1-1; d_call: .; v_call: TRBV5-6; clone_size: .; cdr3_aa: CASSFREGGTEAFF; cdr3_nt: TGTGCCAGCAGCTTCCGCGAAGGGGGCACTGAAGCTTTCTTT
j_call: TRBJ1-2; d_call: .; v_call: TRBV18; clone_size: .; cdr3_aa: CASSPLGTGSDYGYTF; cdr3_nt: TGTGCCAGCTCACCACTGGGGACCGGTTCTGACTATGGCTACACCTTC
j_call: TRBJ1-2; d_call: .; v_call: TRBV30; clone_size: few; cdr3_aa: CACRENPGQVFYGYTF; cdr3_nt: TGTGCCTGCCGTGAAAATCCGGGACAAGTCTTTTATGGCTACACCTTC
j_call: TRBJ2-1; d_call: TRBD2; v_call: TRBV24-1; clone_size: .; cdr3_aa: CATSDHLAGGPRDEQFF; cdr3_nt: TGTGCCACCAGTGATCATTTAGCGGGAGGGCCGAGGGATGAGCAGTTCTTC
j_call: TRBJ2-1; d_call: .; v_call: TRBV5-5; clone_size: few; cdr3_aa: CASSLAKGASLSEQFF; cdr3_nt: TGTGCCAGCAGCTTGGCCAAAGGTGCTAGCTTGAGTGAGCAGTTCTTC
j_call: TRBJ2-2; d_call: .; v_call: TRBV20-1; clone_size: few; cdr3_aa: CSAHRNTGELFF; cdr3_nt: TGCAGTGCTCATAGGAACACCGGGGAGCTGTTTTTT
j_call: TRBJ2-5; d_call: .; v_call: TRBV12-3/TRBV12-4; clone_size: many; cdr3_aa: CASTRRGGQETQYF; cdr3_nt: TGTGCCAGCACCAGAAGGGGGGGCCAAGAGACCCAGTACTTC
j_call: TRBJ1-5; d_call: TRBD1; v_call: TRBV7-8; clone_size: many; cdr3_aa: CASSSSGQKNQPQHF; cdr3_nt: TGTGCCAGCAGCTCCTCGGGACAGAAGAATCAGCCCCAGCATTTT
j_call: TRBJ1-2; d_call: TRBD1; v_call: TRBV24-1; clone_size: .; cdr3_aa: CATSADRDGIYGYTF; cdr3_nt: TGTGCCACCAGTGCGGACAGGGACGGGATCTATGGCTACACCTTC
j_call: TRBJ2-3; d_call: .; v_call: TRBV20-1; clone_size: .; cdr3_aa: CSARGGGYSTDTQYF; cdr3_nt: TGCAGTGCTAGAGGAGGGGGATACAGCACAGATACGCAGTATTTT
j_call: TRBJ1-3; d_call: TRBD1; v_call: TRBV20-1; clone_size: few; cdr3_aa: CSASYDRASGNTIYF; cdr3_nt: TGCAGTGCTAGTTACGACAGGGCTTCTGGAAACACCATATATTTT
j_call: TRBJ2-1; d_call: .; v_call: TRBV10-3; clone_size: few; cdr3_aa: CAAETKRASSYNEQFF; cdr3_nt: TGTGCCGCCGAGACTAAGCGGGCAAGCTCCTACAATGAGCAGTTCTTC
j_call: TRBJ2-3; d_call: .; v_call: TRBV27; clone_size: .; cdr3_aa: CASRELSTDTQYF; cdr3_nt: TGTGCCAGCAGGGAACTAAGCACAGATACGCAGTATTTT
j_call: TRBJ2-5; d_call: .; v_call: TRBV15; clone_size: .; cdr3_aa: CATSRDEVGETQYF; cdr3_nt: TGTGCCACCAGCAGAGATGAGGTGGGGGAGACCCAGTACTTC
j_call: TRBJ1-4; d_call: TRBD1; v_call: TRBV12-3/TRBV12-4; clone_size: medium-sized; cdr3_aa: CASRPLQGSQTNEKLFF; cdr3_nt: TGTGCCAGCAGACCTTTACAGGGGAGCCAGACTAATGAAAAACTGTTTTTT
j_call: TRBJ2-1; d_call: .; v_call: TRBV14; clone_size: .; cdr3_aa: CASSHVWGLSSYNEQFF; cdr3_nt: TGTGCCAGCAGCCATGTTTGGGGGTTAAGCTCCTACAATGAGCAGTTCTTC
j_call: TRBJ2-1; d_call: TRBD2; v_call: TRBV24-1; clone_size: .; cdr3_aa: CATSDFRGLETEQFF; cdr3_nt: TGTGCCACCAGTGATTTTAGGGGACTAGAGACTGAGCAGTTCTTC
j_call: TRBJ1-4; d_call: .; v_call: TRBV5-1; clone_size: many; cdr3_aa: CASSLIGESEKLFF; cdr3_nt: TGCGCCAGCAGCTTGATCGGGGAAAGCGAAAAACTGTTTTTT
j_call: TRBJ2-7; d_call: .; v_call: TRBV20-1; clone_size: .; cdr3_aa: CSALPTDSYEQYF; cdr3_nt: TGCAGTGCTCTCCCGACAGACTCCTACGAGCAGTACTTC
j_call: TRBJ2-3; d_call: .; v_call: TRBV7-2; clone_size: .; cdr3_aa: CASSLVWGRGTDTQYF; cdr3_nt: TGTGCCAGCAGCTTAGTTTGGGGCAGGGGCACAGATACGCAGTATTTT
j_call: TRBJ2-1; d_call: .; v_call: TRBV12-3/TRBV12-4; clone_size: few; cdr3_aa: CASSPYSSSYNEQFF; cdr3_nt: TGTGCCAGCAGTCCGTATAGCAGCTCCTACAATGAGCAGTTCTTC
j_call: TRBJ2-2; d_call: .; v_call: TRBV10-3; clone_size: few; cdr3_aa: CAISWTDPGELFF; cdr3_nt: TGTGCCATCAGCTGGACGGACCCCGGGGAGCTGTTTTTT
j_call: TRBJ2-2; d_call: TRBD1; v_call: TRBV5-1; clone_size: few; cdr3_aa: CASSFSSQGAGELFF; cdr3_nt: TGCGCCAGCAGCTTTTCCTCTCAGGGGGCCGGGGAGCTGTTTTTT
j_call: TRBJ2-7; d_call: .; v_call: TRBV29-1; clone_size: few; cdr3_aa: CSVDGQGGAYEQYF; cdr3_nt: TGCAGCGTTGATGGGCAGGGGGGTGCCTACGAGCAGTACTTC
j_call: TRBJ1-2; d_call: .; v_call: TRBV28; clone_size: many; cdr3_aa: CASSLSTGRDGYTF; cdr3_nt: TGTGCCAGCAGTTTATCCACAGGGAGGGATGGCTACACCTTC
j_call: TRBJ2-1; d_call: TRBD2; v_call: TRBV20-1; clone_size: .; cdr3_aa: CSAHPRAGGKNEQFF; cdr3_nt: TGCAGTGCTCACCCACGGGCGGGGGGAAAAAATGAGCAGTTCTTC
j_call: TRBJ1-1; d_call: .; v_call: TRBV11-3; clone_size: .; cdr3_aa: CASGLRDGGVSTEAFF; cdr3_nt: TGTGCCAGCGGCCTACGGGATGGAGGGGTGAGCACTGAAGCTTTCTTT
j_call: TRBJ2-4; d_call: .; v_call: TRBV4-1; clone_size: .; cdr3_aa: CASSQGRSPNIQYF; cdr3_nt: TGCGCCAGCAGCCAAGGTAGATCCCCAAACATTCAGTACTTC
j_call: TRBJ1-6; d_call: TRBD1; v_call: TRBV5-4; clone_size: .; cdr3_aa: CASSSGTGVNSPLHF; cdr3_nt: TGTGCCAGCAGCTCCGGGACAGGGGTGAATTCACCCCTCCACTTT
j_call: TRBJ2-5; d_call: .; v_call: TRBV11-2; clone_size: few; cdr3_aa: CASSLRKSQETQYF; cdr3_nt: TGTGCCAGCAGCTTACGGAAATCACAAGAGACCCAGTACTTC
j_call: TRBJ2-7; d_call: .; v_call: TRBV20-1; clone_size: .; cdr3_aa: CSGASAYYEQYF; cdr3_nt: TGCAGTGGTGCCAGCGCCTACTACGAGCAGTACTTC
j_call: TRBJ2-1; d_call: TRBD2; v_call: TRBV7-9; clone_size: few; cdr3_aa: CASRDRDYDNEQFF; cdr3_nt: TGTGCCAGCAGGGACCGGGACTACGACAATGAGCAGTTCTTC
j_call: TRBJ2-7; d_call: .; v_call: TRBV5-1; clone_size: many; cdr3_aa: CASSFSDSYEQYF; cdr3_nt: TGCGCCAGCAGCTTCTCGGACTCCTACGAGCAGTACTTC
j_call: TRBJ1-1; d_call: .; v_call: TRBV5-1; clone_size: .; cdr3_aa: CASSTGATEDTEAFF; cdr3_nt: TGCGCCAGCAGCACCGGGGCAACGGAAGACACTGAAGCTTTCTTT
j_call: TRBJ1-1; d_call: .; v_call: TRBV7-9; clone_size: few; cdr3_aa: CASSLRAGVKAFF; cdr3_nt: TGTGCCAGCAGCTTAAGGGCAGGGGTAAAAGCTTTCTTT